Presented here are 23 T cell receptor beta chains from one specimen sequenced in a study of shared clonotypes between healthy human individuals. Here immunoSEQ multiplex PCR was the method, and the copy in TCRdb shows in-frame clones only, minus some. The sample comprises about 2 million clones, about 95% of which are singletons, and 0.13% rests with the top ten. Input material: naive CD4+ T cells sorted from blood. Subset here: CD45RA+ positively selected. Receptors originate from a man aged 18 to 30 in good health.

The chain joins TRBV30 to TRBJ2-3; D is undetermined. The CDR3 consists of 16 residues. Trimming removed 2 bases at V and 1 base at J, with 16 bases between. Germline-derived CDR1 and CDR2 are GTSNPN and SVGIG (reference sequence). The CDR3 reads CAWSHYSLRGTDTQYF. The CDR3 DNA sequence: TGTGCCTGGAGTCATTACAGCTTAAGGGGCACAGATACGCAGTATTTT.

This chain joins TRBV7-2 and TRBJ1-5; D gene ambiguous. The V gene's germline CDR1 is SGHTA and CDR2 FQGNSA. The V and J ends lost 5 bases and 5 bases respectively, with 10 bases between them. The CDR3 runs to 13 residues. The CDR3 bases are TGTGCCAGCAGCACTCAAGTCTATCAGCCCCAGCATTTT. Its protein product is CASSTQVYQPQHF.

The rearrangement links TRBV6-1 to TRBJ1-1, with D tentatively TRBD1 (6 bases). With 6 bases removed from V and 5 bases from J, the gap between germline ends came to 16 bases. In germline, CDR1 is MNHNS, CDR2 SASEGT. This CDR3 spans 14 amino acids. The DNA of the CDR3 is TGTGCCAGCAGCCAACGGGAGGGGGGAACTGAAGCTTTCTTT. It codes for CASSQREGGTEAFF.

The chain employs TRBV18 and TRBJ1-3; tentative D call: TRBD1 (5 bases). V dropped 8 bases and J dropped 4 bases, with 18 bases sitting between them. The CDR3 sequence is 15 residues long. Looked up from germline, CDR1 is KGHSH and CDR2 is LQKENI. For the CDR3, the DNA is TGTGCCAGCCCCACCACGCAGGGAACGGGAAACACCATATATTTT. Translation gives CASPTTQGTGNTIYF.

Worth noting for this clone: The junction shows a germline mismatch at one end, possibly a read error. The CDR3 nucleotides are TGTGCGAGCAAAGCGGGAGGCACCACAGATACGCAGTATTTT. Translated, it gives CASKAGGTTDTQYF. The chain is built from TRBV5-4 and TRBJ2-3; 9 bases are shared with TRBD2. The CDR3 sequence is 14 residues long. Germline V gene lookup returns CDR1 SGHNT and CDR2 YYREEE (reference sequence).

This chain joins TRBV10-1 and TRBJ1-1; a weak D match, TRBD1 (5 bases). The germline V gene has CDR1 WNHNN and CDR2 SYGVQD (reference sequence). The V end was cut by 6 bases, the J end by 3 bases, with 11 bases between. The CDR3 covers 13 residues. The CDR3, as DNA: TGCGCCAGCAGGATAAACAGGTACACTGAAGCTTTCTTT. Translation gives CASRINRYTEAFF.

This clone was found many times. The chain is built from TRBV9 and TRBJ1-3; the D gene is possibly TRBD1 (5 bases). This CDR3 region has 15 residues. V gave up 0 bases and J gave up 3 bases, with 10 bases separating them. Germline V CDR1 and CDR2: SGDLS, YYNGEE. As DNA, the CDR3 is TGTGCCAGCAGCGTAGATGGGACGGATGGAAACACCATATATTTT. Translating it yields CASSVDGTDGNTIYF.

As for this clone: The sample holds other DNA sequences that translate to the same CDR3. The rearrangement uses TRBV5-1 and TRBJ1-2; no clear D gene. V lost 0 bases and J 6 bases, leaving 9 bases between the germline ends. The CDR3 is made up of 13 amino acids. Germline CDR1 reads SGHRS; CDR2 reads YFSETQ. The CDR3 region is CASSLDRVDGYTF. The CDR3 DNA reads as TGCGCCAGCAGCTTGGATAGGGTAGATGGCTACACCTTC.

V gene TRBV29-1 combines with J gene TRBJ1-2; D is uncertain. The CDR3 is 17 amino acids. V lost 2 bases, J lost 0 bases, and 19 bases lay in between. Germline V CDR1 and CDR2: SQVTM, ANQGSEA. The CDR3 nucleotides read TGCAGCGTTGAATATTTTCTGCGGGCAGCGACTAACTATGGCTACACCTTC. As protein: CSVEYFLRAATNYGYTF.

The V call is TRBV5-6, the J call TRBJ1-2; no reliable D call. V lost 3 bases and J 8 bases, leaving 14 bases between the germline ends. The CDR3 spans 13 residues. The germline V gene encodes CDR1 SGHDT and CDR2 YYEEEE. The CDR3 nucleotides are TGTGCCAGCAGCTCCCAGGCCTGGGAGGGCTACACCTTC. Translating gives CASSSQAWEGYTF.

This clone was counted a single time. J is TRBJ1-2 and V is TRBV6-5; TRBD1 is a possible D gene (6 bases). From germline, CDR1 is MNHEY and CDR2 SVGAGI. V lost 2 bases and J lost 3, with 13 bases in between. The CDR3 runs 15 residues. The CDR3 nucleotides read TGTGCCAGCAGTTACGACTCGGGGGGCGACTATGGCTACACCTTC. Translating it yields CASSYDSGGDYGYTF.

The chain joins TRBV5-6 to TRBJ1-3, with D unresolved. CDR1 is SGHDT, CDR2 YYEEEE, per germline. There are 15 residues in the CDR3. V lost 0 bases and J 0 bases, leaving 7 bases between the germline ends. The CDR3 DNA sequence: TGTGCCAGCAGCTTGGTGGCAGTCTCTGGAAACACCATATATTTT. It yields the protein CASSLVAVSGNTIYF.

This clone has more than one count but fewer than ten. The V gene is TRBV7-9, the J gene TRBJ1-6; D ambiguous. The V end lost 3 bases, the J end lost 7 bases, and 7 bases lay between the germline ends. CDR3 length equals 13 residues. The V gene's germline CDR1 is SEHNR and CDR2 FQNEAQ (reference sequence). Here the CDR3 reads CASSFRENSPLHF. DNA for the CDR3: TGTGCCAGCAGCTTTCGAGAGAATTCACCCCTCCACTTT.

The chain is built from TRBV7-3 and TRBJ2-1; 7 positions match TRBD1. This CDR3 is built from 14 residues. The germline CDR1 and CDR2 sequences are SGHTA and FQGTGA. Losses at the gene ends were 5 bases for V and 7 bases for J; bases not matched to a gene: 8. The CDR3: CASSPDPQGNEQFF. The CDR3 DNA sequence: TGTGCCAGCAGCCCGGACCCACAGGGGAATGAGCAGTTCTTC. The complete variable domain, with remaining parts taken from reference TRBV7-3 and TRBJ2-1, reads GAGVSQTPSNKVTEKGKYVELRCDPISGHTALYWYRQSLGQGPEFLIYFQGTGAADDSGLPNDRFFAVRPEGSVSTLKIQRTERGDSAVYLCASSPDPQGNEQFFGPGTRLTVL.

The rearrangement joins TRBV2 to TRBJ1-5; 8 bases agree with TRBD1. V dropped 7 bases and J dropped 1; count of bases not matched to a gene: 9. The CDR3 is 16 residues long. Germline CDR1 and CDR2: SNHLY and FYNNEI. The CDR3 coding sequence is TGTGCCAGCACCCCAGGGGGCTCAAGGAGCAATCAGCCCCAGCATTTT. It yields the protein CASTPGGSRSNQPQHF.

A note on this clone: This CDR3 is also generated by other DNA sequences in the sample. The V and J genes are TRBV7-9 and TRBJ1-1; D gene uncertain. V lost 5 bases and J lost 1, with 8 bases in between. Germline V lookup: CDR1 SEHNR, CDR2 FQNEAQ (reference sequence). The CDR3 is 13 residues long. CDR3 protein: CASSPSGNTEAFF. CDR3 bases: TGTGCCAGCAGCCCCTCGGGGAACACTGAAGCTTTCTTT.

This chain connects TRBV6-4 to TRBJ2-7, with a possible D match to TRBD1 (5 bases). Trimming shortened V by 6 bases and J by 4 bases, and 13 bases separated the two germline ends. Germline assignment: CDR1 MRHNA and CDR2 SNTAGT. The CDR3 is made up of 13 amino acids. DNA for the CDR3: TGTGCCAGCAGCAACGAGCAGGGTTACGAGCAGTACTTC. It yields the protein CASSNEQGYEQYF.

The gene calls are TRBV5-1 and TRBJ2-2; no definite D call. Germline V gene data show CDR1 as SGHRS and CDR2 as YFSETQ. The CDR3 extends over 20 amino acids. Deletions cut 0 bases from V and 0 bases from J, with 21 bases between. The CDR3 DNA reads TGCGCCAGCAGCTTGGCCCTCGGAAACATCCCCTCTGCGAACACCGGGGAGCTGTTTTTT. Translated: CASSLALGNIPSANTGELFF.

The chain couples TRBV19 to TRBJ1-1; D is unresolved. CDR3 length: 15 residues. Looked up from germline, CDR1 is LNHDA and CDR2 is SQIVND (reference sequence). The V end was cut by 3 bases, the J end by 0 bases, with 11 bases between. CDR3 in amino acids: CASSIPRLLNTEAFF. The CDR3 DNA reads as TGTGCCAGTAGTATCCCCCGACTACTGAACACTGAAGCTTTCTTT.

The chain couples TRBV11-2 to TRBJ2-3; the match to TRBD1 covers 10 bases. The ends lost 5 bases at V and 4 bases at J; junction bases unmatched: 12. Germline V lookup: CDR1 SGHAT, CDR2 FQNNGV. The CDR3 is 17 residues long. The CDR3 loop reads CASSLRFKTGGPDTQYF. The CDR3 DNA reads TGTGCCAGCAGCCTTCGTTTTAAGACAGGGGGCCCAGATACGCAGTATTTT. The variable domain in full, with the rest retrieved from reference TRBV11-2 and TRBJ2-3, is EAGVAQSPRYKIIEKRQSVAFWCNPISGHATLYWYQQILGQGPKLLIQFQNNGVVDDSQLPKDRFSAERLKGVDSTLKIQPAKLEDSAVYLCASSLRFKTGGPDTQYFGPGTRLTVL.

The chain recombines TRBV5-1 with TRBJ1-6; no firm D call. From germline, CDR1 is SGHRS and CDR2 YFSETQ. CDR3 length equals 15 residues. Trimming removed 0 bases from V and 10 bases from J, with 14 bases in between. This chain's CDR3 is CASSLAPGSESPLHF. Written as DNA, the CDR3 is TGCGCCAGCAGCTTGGCCCCTGGGTCGGAATCACCCCTCCACTTT.

V is TRBV5-6 and J is TRBJ1-3, with 7 bases matching TRBD1. Germline V gives CDR1 SGHDT, CDR2 YYEEEE. The ends lost 0 bases at V and 7 bases at J; junction bases unmatched: 4. This CDR3 has 14 amino acids. CDR3 nucleotides: TGTGCCAGCAGCTTGGATGACAGGGCTAACACCATATATTTT. Amino acids: CASSLDDRANTIYF.

V and J are TRBV10-3 and TRBJ1-1; D is perhaps TRBD1 (5 bases). This CDR3 has 16 amino acids. Germline V gene lookup returns CDR1 ENHRY and CDR2 SYGVKD. V lost 3 bases and J lost 4, with 18 bases in between. CDR3 sequence (DNA): TGTGCCATCAGTGACCCCGTCAAGGGGCCATCCACTGAAGCTTTCTTT. This encodes CAISDPVKGPSTEAFF.